The clone carrying this T cell receptor (beta chain) was counted between two and nine times. V lost 1 base, J lost 6 bases, and 15 bases lay in between. This CDR3 is 15 amino acids long. CDR1 is LGHNA, CDR2 YNFKEQ, per germline. Use of 60 Vbeta and 13 Jbeta primers characterized the PCR. The data were produced by immunoSEQ multiplex PCR, yet TCRdb's version contains in-frame clones alone and is incomplete. The sample contains 150,000 or so clones, 65% to 85% of which appear only once. This sample is part of a study of cytomegalovirus exposure and HLA in healthy donors. This chain connects TRBV4-2 to TRBJ1-2, with D possibly matching TRBD1 (5 bases). What was sequenced was PBMCs. The TCR sequence derives from a man younger than 35 in good health and CMV-seronegative. The CDR3 DNA sequence: TGTGCCAGCAGCCAAGGTCGCTCAGCGGGGGATGGCTACACCTTC. Encoded protein: CASSQGRSAGDGYTF.